The 29 T cell receptor beta chains below all came from one sample that was sequenced in a study of T cells in localized non-small cell lung cancer. The repertoire was sequenced with immunoSEQ multiplex PCR; TCRdb's copy has only in-frame clones and lacks some. The sample lists 45,000 to 60,000 clones; approximately 80% were seen once. The sample in question was peripheral blood, obtained before any cancer treatment. The receptors derive from a female donor of 60 years or more with stage II squamous cell lung carcinoma.

The J gene is TRBJ1-2, the V gene TRBV7-2, with TRBD1 matching 7 bases. Per germline, CDR1 SGHTA and CDR2 FQGNSA. The CDR3 loop spans 16 amino acids. V was clipped by 3 bases and J by 3 bases; unmatched bases: 10. The CDR3 is CASSFRQGAIYYGYTF. Here the CDR3 DNA reads TGTGCCAGCAGCTTTCGACAGGGAGCTATTTACTATGGCTACACCTTC.

The V call is TRBV30, the J call TRBJ1-2, with a weak D call TRBD1 (5 bases). V lost 2 bases, J lost 9 bases, and 13 bases lay in between. This CDR3 has 12 amino acids. Per the germline V gene, CDR1 is GTSNPN and CDR2 is SVGIG (reference sequence). This chain's CDR3 is CAWSPGGYRYTF. CDR3 in DNA: TGTGCCTGGAGTCCCGGGGGGTACCGCTACACCTTC.

The chain couples TRBV4-2 to TRBJ2-2; D remains unclear. The CDR3 consists of 15 residues. V dropped 0 bases and J dropped 4 bases, with 9 bases sitting between them. Germline V gene data show CDR1 as LGHNA and CDR2 as YNFKEQ. CDR3 DNA: TGTGCCAGCAGCCAAGAAGGCAGTCGCACCGGGGAGCTGTTTTTT. Its translation is CASSQEGSRTGELFF.

This chain joins TRBV29-1 and TRBJ1-5; perhaps TRBD1 as D (5 bases). The CDR3 spans 13 residues. V gave up 0 bases and J gave up 3 bases, with 6 bases separating them. The germline V gene encodes CDR1 SQVTM and CDR2 ANQGSEA. The CDR3 sequence: CSVEETVNQPQHF. The CDR3 DNA sequence: TGCAGCGTTGAAGAGACAGTCAATCAGCCCCAGCATTTT.

The chain joins TRBV19 to TRBJ2-2; D tentatively reads TRBD1 or TRBD2 (5 bases each). Germline CDR1 reads LNHDA; CDR2 reads SQIVND (reference sequence). Trimming took 5 bases from V and 1 from J, leaving 11 bases between them. The CDR3 extends over 15 amino acids. CDR3 amino acids: CASSPGTVNTGELFF. The CDR3 DNA follows: TGTGCCAGTAGTCCTGGGACGGTGAACACCGGGGAGCTGTTTTTT.

The chain uses TRBV7-8 and TRBJ2-3; 8 bases line up with TRBD2. The CDR3 runs to 17 residues. V lost 1 base to trimming and J lost 0 bases; unmatched junction nucleotides: 6. Germline values: CDR1 SGHVS, CDR2 FQNEAQ. The CDR3 reads CASSLGPSGLSTDTQYF. DNA of the CDR3: TGTGCCAGCAGCTTAGGGCCTAGCGGGCTGAGCACAGATACGCAGTATTTT.

The chain uses TRBV2 and TRBJ2-6; D unresolved. The length of the CDR3 is 16 residues. Germline CDR1 SNHLY, CDR2 FYNNEI. V dropped 4 bases and J dropped 0 bases, with 10 bases sitting between them. This CDR3 is CASSGEKSSGANVLTF. For the CDR3, the DNA is TGTGCCAGCAGTGGAGAAAAAAGCTCTGGGGCCAACGTCCTGACTTTC.

This clone was seen only a few times. V and J are TRBV7-2 and TRBJ1-5; D remains unclear. V was clipped by 1 base and J by 7 bases, with 11 bases between them. Germline loops: CDR1 SGHTA, CDR2 FQGNSA. The CDR3 loop spans 14 amino acids. CDR3 in DNA: TGTGCCAGCAGCTTAGGAGCAGTGGCCCAGCCCCAGCATTTT. Protein: CASSLGAVAQPQHF. The complete variable domain, with remaining parts taken from reference TRBV7-2 and TRBJ1-5, reads GAGVSQSPSNKVTEKGKDVELRCDPISGHTALYWYRQSLGQGLEFLIYFQGNSAPDKSGLPSDRFSAERTGGSVSTLTIQRTQQEDSAVYLCASSLGAVAQPQHFGDGTRLSIL.

J is TRBJ1-4 and V is TRBV6-6; unclear D gene. There are 15 residues in the CDR3. Germline CDR1 is MNHNY and CDR2 is SVGAGI (reference sequence). V shed 2 bases and J shed 5 bases, with 12 bases lying between them. CDR3 in amino acids: CASSYRAMGNEKLFF. As DNA, the CDR3 is TGTGCCAGCAGTTACAGGGCAATGGGGAATGAAAAACTGTTTTTT.

This chain connects TRBV7-9 to TRBJ2-5; 7 positions match TRBD1. Germline loops: CDR1 SEHNR, CDR2 FQNEAQ (reference sequence). This CDR3 is built from 17 residues. The trim removed 4 bases at V and 3 bases at J, leaving 14 bases unmatched. Written as DNA, the CDR3 is TGTGCCAGCAGCTCCCCGTCGGGACAGAGTCTTGAAGAGACCCAGTACTTC. It is translated as CASSSPSGQSLEETQYF.

This clone was detected a few times. The gene calls are TRBV9 and TRBJ2-5; D may be TRBD1 or TRBD2 (5 bases each). Germline CDR1 SGDLS, CDR2 YYNGEE. The CDR3 consists of 16 residues. V shed 3 bases and J shed 1 base, with 16 bases lying between them. The CDR3 here is CASSDSTRDGQETQYF. Here the CDR3 DNA reads TGTGCCAGCAGCGACTCCACACGGGACGGCCAAGAGACCCAGTACTTC. Based on the CDR3 plus reference TRBV9 and TRBJ2-5, the full variable domain is DSGVTQTPKHLITATGQRVTLRCSPRSGDLSVYWYQQSLDQGLQFLIQYYNGEERAKGNILERFSAQQFPDLHSELNLSSLELGDSALYFCASSDSTRDGQETQYFGPGTRLLVL.

The V and J genes are TRBV14 and TRBJ1-6; no firm D call. V dropped 0 bases and J dropped 6 bases, with 9 bases sitting between them. Germline CDR1 SGHDN, CDR2 FVKESK. The CDR3 runs to 15 residues. In nucleotides, the CDR3 is TGTGCCAGCAGCCAAGATACGGGAGTTAATTCACCCCTCCACTTT. This sequence encodes CASSQDTGVNSPLHF.

This rearrangement joins TRBV9 to TRBJ2-5; 7 bases align to TRBD1. V lost 4 bases and J lost 5; bases outside the gene matches: 5. CDR3 length: 13 amino acids. Germline CDR1 SGDLS, CDR2 YYNGEE. The CDR3: CASSPSTGETQYF. In nucleotides, the CDR3 is TGTGCCAGCAGCCCATCGACAGGGGAGACCCAGTACTTC. Full variable domain (missing parts from reference TRBV9 and TRBJ2-5): DSGVTQTPKHLITATGQRVTLRCSPRSGDLSVYWYQQSLDQGLQFLIQYYNGEERAKGNILERFSAQQFPDLHSELNLSSLELGDSALYFCASSPSTGETQYFGPGTRLLVL.

The CDR3 reads CASSSSGGSSYEQYF. The CDR3 DNA reads TGTGCCAGCAGTTCAAGCGGGGGGAGCTCCTACGAGCAGTACTTC. The chain couples TRBV13 to TRBJ2-7; the match to TRBD2 covers 9 bases. CDR1 PRHDT and CDR2 FYEKMQ come from the germline V gene (reference sequence). CDR3 length: 15 amino acids. Losses at the gene ends were 6 bases for V and 0 bases for J; bases not matched to a gene: 6.

The chain uses TRBV9 and TRBJ1-3, with TRBD1 identical over 8 bases. The CDR3 has 18 amino acids. Unmatched junction bases numbered 10, after V lost 0 bases and J lost 2 bases. Germline CDR1 reads SGDLS; CDR2 reads YYNGEE. The CDR3 DNA sequence: TGTGCCAGCAGCGTAGTAGGGACAGGAGGACGTCCTGGAAACACCATATATTTT. Translated, it gives CASSVVGTGGRPGNTIYF.

The chain joins TRBV5-6 to TRBJ2-1; TRBD1 matches at 7 bases. Germline V lookup: CDR1 SGHDT, CDR2 YYEEEE. The CDR3 is made up of 15 amino acids. With V trimmed by 1 base and J by 2 bases, 3 bases remained unmatched. This CDR3 reads CASSLWTGPYNEQFF. CDR3 nucleotides: TGTGCCAGCAGCTTGTGGACAGGTCCCTACAATGAGCAGTTCTTC.

This clone was counted a few times. This rearrangement joins TRBV6-5 to TRBJ1-3; the D gene is possibly TRBD1 (5 bases). The CDR3 is 15 residues long. Germline CDR1 is MNHEY and CDR2 is SVGAGI. The V end lost 4 bases, the J end lost 4 bases, and 14 bases lay between the germline ends. CDR3 bases: TGTGCCAGCAGTTCAGGGTTTGTAGGCGGAAACACCATATATTTT. This encodes CASSSGFVGGNTIYF.

CDR3 DNA sequence: TGTGCCAGCAGCGGCCGGGAGACGAACACCGGGGAGCTGTTTTTT. It specifies CASSGRETNTGELFF. The chain couples TRBV7-9 to TRBJ2-2, with D possibly TRBD2 on 6 matching bases. This CDR3 spans 15 amino acids. Germline V gene data show CDR1 as SEHNR and CDR2 as FQNEAQ (reference sequence). V was pared by 5 bases and J by 0 bases, with 10 bases between.

The chain couples TRBV6-5 to TRBJ2-1; D unresolved. Germline CDR1 reads MNHEY; CDR2 reads SVGAGI. V dropped 5 bases and J dropped 8 bases, with 4 bases sitting between them. The CDR3 consists of 10 residues. The CDR3 DNA reads as TGTGCCAGCAGTGAGTATGAGCAGTTCTTC. It specifies CASSEYEQFF.

The chain uses TRBV5-6 and TRBJ2-5; 8 nucleotides line up with TRBD1. Germline CDR1 is SGHDT and CDR2 is YYEEEE. Losses at the gene ends were 5 bases for V and 3 bases for J; bases not matched to a gene: 9. The CDR3 has 15 amino acids. In DNA form, the CDR3 reads TGTGCCAGCAGAAGACCGACAGGGGTAGAAGAGACCCAGTACTTC. Its protein is CASRRPTGVEETQYF.

This clone was detected only a few times. This chain uses TRBV29-1 with TRBJ1-1; D is possibly TRBD1 (5 bases). The V gene lost 6 bases and the J gene lost 1 base, with 15 bases spanning the gap. This CDR3 has 14 residues. Germline CDR1 is SQVTM and CDR2 is ANQGSEA. The CDR3 sequence is CSVSRGATNTEAFF. CDR3 DNA sequence: TGCAGCGTCTCGAGAGGGGCTACGAACACTGAAGCTTTCTTT.

CDR3 nucleotide sequence: TGCGCCAGCAGCTTGGGGACAGGGACCTACAATGAGCAGTTCTTC. It codes for CASSLGTGTYNEQFF. V and J are TRBV5-1 and TRBJ2-1, with TRBD1 identical over 8 bases. J was trimmed by 2 bases and V by 0 bases; bases with no gene match: 1. The germline gives CDR1 SGHRS, CDR2 YFSETQ. This CDR3 has 15 amino acids.

The J gene is TRBJ2-2, the V gene TRBV6-1; TRBD2 matches at 8 bases. CDR1 is MNHNS and CDR2 is SASEGT in the germline V gene. The CDR3 has 18 residues. The ends lost 0 bases at V and 0 bases at J; junction bases unmatched: 6. CDR3 protein: CASSEALAGYANTGELFF. Written as DNA, the CDR3 is TGTGCCAGCAGTGAAGCATTAGCGGGGTACGCGAACACCGGGGAGCTGTTTTTT.

The chain uses TRBV7-2 and TRBJ1-2, with 8 bases that match TRBD1. Germline CDR1 and CDR2: SGHTA and FQGNSA. V was pared by 3 bases and J by 5 bases, with 8 bases of the junction left unmatched. CDR3 length: 15 amino acids. Here the CDR3 reads CASSFDGGTGYGYTF. The CDR3 coding sequence is TGTGCCAGCAGCTTTGACGGCGGGACAGGATATGGCTACACCTTC.

The chain combines TRBV5-4 with TRBJ1-6, with D possibly being TRBD1 (5 bases). Germline V gene data show CDR1 as SGHNT and CDR2 as YYREEE (reference sequence). The V gene lost 1 base and the J gene lost 5 bases, with 10 bases spanning the gap. CDR3 length: 15 amino acids. The CDR3 DNA is TGTGCCAGCAGCTTGATAGGGACGGATAATTCACCCCTCCACTTT. It specifies CASSLIGTDNSPLHF.

This chain uses TRBV14 with TRBJ1-1; D is unclear. The CDR3 spans 12 residues. The V gene lost 6 bases and the J gene lost 3 bases, with 8 bases spanning the gap. The germline gives CDR1 SGHDN, CDR2 FVKESK. This CDR3 is CASSNSDTEAFF. The CDR3 DNA reads TGTGCCAGCAGTAATTCGGACACTGAAGCTTTCTTT.

This chain links TRBV15 with TRBJ2-1; D is unresolved. This CDR3 has 14 amino acids. V was trimmed by 2 bases and J by 10 bases, leaving 15 bases between them. Germline V gives CDR1 LNHNV, CDR2 YYDKDF (reference sequence). The CDR3 DNA follows: TGTGCCACCAGCAGATCCCTCGGCACGGACGAGCAGTTCTTC. Protein: CATSRSLGTDEQFF.

This chain joins TRBV9 and TRBJ2-4, with 9 bases matching TRBD1. Losses at the gene ends were 0 bases for V and 4 bases for J; bases not matched to a gene: 2. Germline-derived CDR1 and CDR2 are SGDLS and YYNGEE. The CDR3 is 15 amino acids. As DNA, the CDR3 is TGTGCCAGCAGCGTAGGGGGGACAGGGAAAAACATTCAGTACTTC. It encodes CASSVGGTGKNIQYF.

The V gene is TRBV19, the J gene TRBJ1-6, with D tentatively TRBD1 (5 bases). Trimming took off 6 bases at V and 5 bases at J, with 8 bases between the two ends. This CDR3 has 13 amino acids. Germline V gene sequence: CDR1 LNHDA, CDR2 SQIVND (reference sequence). The CDR3 region has the DNA TGTGCCAGTAGACAGGTCGATAATTCACCCCTCCACTTT. Encoded protein: CASRQVDNSPLHF.